Presented here are 20 T cell receptor beta chains from one specimen sequenced in a study of radiation and T cells in renal cell carcinoma. TCRdb's table, derived via immunoSEQ multiplex PCR, lists solely in-frame clones and lacks some. The repertoire holds about 86,000 clones, with around four fifths as singletons. Time point specified: blood 4 weeks post-SBRT, at nephrectomy. Treatment denoted: 15 Gy SBRT to primary tumor, nephrectomy 4 weeks later. This specimen consisted of blood, obtained from a patient whose treatment included radiotherapy and nephrectomy. The receptors stem from a man aged 45-60 years with renal cell carcinoma.

V is TRBV28 and J is TRBJ1-1, with D hard to call. With 3 bases removed from V and 1 base from J, the gap between germline ends came to 12 bases. Per germline, CDR1 MDHEN and CDR2 SYDVKM. The length of the CDR3 is 15 residues. The DNA of the CDR3 is TGTGCCAGCAGTTTGGGCTCTGCAGGGAACACTGAAGCTTTCTTT. Its translation is CASSLGSAGNTEAFF.

This clone turned up a few times. This chain connects TRBV2 to TRBJ1-4; D perhaps matches TRBD1 (5 bases). V shed 4 bases and J shed 0 bases, with 15 bases lying between them. The germline V gene has CDR1 SNHLY and CDR2 FYNNEI. The CDR3 is 17 amino acids. The CDR3 sequence: CASSGGGAFATNEKLFF. CDR3 DNA: TGTGCCAGCAGTGGTGGGGGAGCCTTTGCAACTAATGAAAAACTGTTTTTT.

The J gene is TRBJ1-3, the V gene TRBV5-1; 7 bases are a match to TRBD1. The CDR3 loop spans 15 amino acids. The J segment lost 2 bases and the V segment lost 4 bases, leaving 6 bases of the junction unmatched. Germline-derived CDR1 and CDR2 are SGHRS and YFSETQ. The CDR3 coding sequence is TGCGCCAGCAGCACCCTGACAGGGCCTGGAAACACCATATATTTT. This encodes CASSTLTGPGNTIYF.

V is TRBV5-5 and J is TRBJ1-4, with 10 bases fitting TRBD1. The CDR3 contains 14 residues. Germline values: CDR1 SGHKS, CDR2 YYEKEE (reference sequence). V lost 2 bases to trimming and J lost 10 bases; unmatched junction nucleotides: 5. The CDR3 DNA sequence: TGTGCCAGCAGCTTTGCTGGACAGGGGGGAAAACTGTTTTTT. It is translated as CASSFAGQGGKLFF.

The table lists this clone with a few counts. The rearrangement uses TRBV7-6 and TRBJ2-7, with D perhaps TRBD1 (6 bases). The V gene's germline CDR1 is SGHVS and CDR2 FNYEAQ. Trimming shortened V by 4 bases and J by 7 bases, and 17 bases separated the two germline ends. The CDR3 extends over 14 amino acids. CDR3 sequence (DNA): TGTGCCAGCAGCTCCGGGACACGGCCCTTGGAGCAGTACTTC. Residues: CASSSGTRPLEQYF.

This clone occurred a few times. This chain links TRBV13 with TRBJ2-2, with D unresolved. The CDR3 totals 13 residues. Looked up from germline, CDR1 is PRHDT and CDR2 is FYEKMQ (reference sequence). V dropped 2 bases and J dropped 6 bases, with 7 bases sitting between them. The CDR3 sequence is CASSLRFPGELFF. In DNA, the CDR3 is TGTGCCAGCAGCTTAAGGTTCCCCGGGGAGCTGTTTTTT.

The CDR3 region has the DNA TGTGCCAGCAGCCAAGAAATCAGGGGGCTAGAAGCTTTCTTT. This codes for CASSQEIRGLEAFF. The V and J genes are TRBV4-2 and TRBJ1-1, with 8 bases identical to TRBD1. The length of the CDR3 is 14 residues. V trimming: 0 bases; J trimming: 8 bases; junction bases outside the gene matches: 5. Germline CDR1 and CDR2: LGHNA and YNFKEQ.

The chain links TRBV13 to TRBJ2-3, with 14 bases identical to TRBD2. V shed 3 bases and J 5 bases; nucleotides not matched to a gene: 13. Germline assignment: CDR1 PRHDT and CDR2 FYEKMQ (reference sequence). CDR3 length: 19 residues. CDR3 loop: CASSLTGTSGSNFGDTQYF. The CDR3 region has the DNA TGTGCCAGCAGCTTGACTGGGACTAGCGGGAGCAATTTCGGAGATACGCAGTATTTT.

This chain uses TRBV5-1 with TRBJ2-2, with 12 bases that match TRBD2. The CDR3 sequence is 16 residues long. Unmatched junction bases numbered 3, after V lost 0 bases and J lost 6 bases. Germline lookup yields CDR1 SGHRS and CDR2 YFSETQ. CDR3 DNA: TGCGCCAGCAGCTTGGTTGGGACTAGCGGGTCCGGGGAGCTGTTTTTT. It specifies CASSLVGTSGSGELFF.

The chain uses TRBV2 and TRBJ1-5; 8 bases match TRBD1. The germline CDR1 and CDR2 sequences are SNHLY and FYNNEI. J gave up 6 bases and V 5 bases, and 6 bases lay outside the gene matches. The CDR3 runs 14 residues. This chain's CDR3 is CASSKDRGGQPQHF. In DNA form, the CDR3 reads TGTGCCAGCAGTAAAGACAGGGGAGGTCAGCCCCAGCATTTT. The variable domain in full, with the rest retrieved from reference TRBV2 and TRBJ1-5, is EPEVTQTPSHQVTQMGQEVILRCVPISNHLYFYWYRQILGQKVEFLVSFYNNEISEKSEIFDDQFSVERPDGSNFTLKIRSTKLEDSAMYFCASSKDRGGQPQHFGDGTRLSIL.

This clone appeared a single time. Other DNA sequences in the sample encode the same CDR3. The chain employs TRBV5-1 and TRBJ1-1; D is uncertain. The CDR3 consists of 14 residues. CDR1 and CDR2 (germline): SGHRS, YFSETQ. With 0 bases removed from V and 2 bases from J, the gap between germline ends came to 8 bases. CDR3 nucleotides: TGCGCCAGCAGCTTGGGGGCCGCAAACACTGAAGCTTTCTTT. Protein product: CASSLGAANTEAFF.

The chain joins TRBV5-5 to TRBJ2-7; 9 nucleotides line up with TRBD1. From germline, CDR1 is SGHKS and CDR2 YYEKEE (reference sequence). V trimming: 4 bases; J trimming: 0 bases; junction bases outside the gene matches: 11. The CDR3 spans 17 residues. CDR3 protein: CASSLDRGRSASYEQYF. The DNA of the CDR3 is TGTGCCAGCAGCCTTGACAGGGGGAGGTCGGCCTCCTACGAGCAGTACTTC.

V gene TRBV6-4 combines with J gene TRBJ1-4, with unresolved D. Germline CDR1 and CDR2: MRHNA and SNTAGT. The V end lost 4 bases, the J end lost 7 bases, and 10 bases lay between the germline ends. The CDR3 has 13 amino acids. The CDR3 spells CASSASAGEKLFF. The DNA for the CDR3 is TGTGCCAGCAGTGCCAGCGCTGGTGAAAAACTGTTTTTT.

This chain's CDR3 is CASSAGGQSTGELFF. DNA for the CDR3: TGTGCCAGCAGTGCTGGGGGTCAATCCACCGGGGAGCTGTTTTTT. The chain carries TRBV28 and TRBJ2-2, with D perhaps TRBD1 or TRBD2 (5 bases each). V lost 5 bases and J lost 4, with 14 bases in between. The CDR3 consists of 15 residues. The V gene's germline CDR1 is MDHEN and CDR2 SYDVKM.

The gene calls are TRBV6-5 and TRBJ1-2; D gene unclear. The ends were cut back, 1 base at V and 5 bases at J, with 8 bases in the middle. This CDR3 is 13 amino acids long. Germline values: CDR1 MNHEY, CDR2 SVGAGI. CDR3 in amino acids: CASSYFGVYGYTF. CDR3 nucleotide sequence: TGTGCCAGCAGTTACTTTGGGGTGTATGGCTACACCTTC.

The J gene is TRBJ1-2, the V gene TRBV27; 7 bases are a match to TRBD1. V shed 5 bases, J shed 7 bases, and the junction held 7 bases outside the gene matches. Germline V gene lookup returns CDR1 MNHEY and CDR2 SMNVEV (reference sequence). CDR3 length equals 13 residues. CDR3 in DNA: TGTGCCAGCAGTCTAACCGGGACAGCTGGCTACACCTTC. This sequence encodes CASSLTGTAGYTF.

The gene calls are TRBV5-1 and TRBJ1-2, with 8 bases that match TRBD1. This CDR3 region has 15 residues. CDR1 is SGHRS and CDR2 is YFSETQ in the germline V gene. After removal of 4 bases from V and 3 bases from J, the junction contained 8 bases not matched to a gene. In DNA form, the CDR3 reads TGCGCCAGCAGCCAGTCTAGGGGACAGGACTATGGCTACACCTTC. Residues: CASSQSRGQDYGYTF.

V usage is TRBV19 and J usage is TRBJ1-3; D might be TRBD1 (6 bases). This CDR3 is built from 14 residues. The V and J ends lost 4 bases and 3 bases respectively, with 10 bases between them. Per the germline V gene, CDR1 is LNHDA and CDR2 is SQIVND (reference sequence). CDR3 sequence: CASSTQGYGNTIYF. CDR3 DNA: TGTGCCAGTAGTACACAGGGCTATGGAAACACCATATATTTT.

This clone was counted between two and nine times. CDR3 nucleotides: TGTGCCAGCAGGGAGACAGCTAACTATGGCTACACCTTC. Translated, it gives CASRETANYGYTF. This rearrangement joins TRBV6-5 to TRBJ1-2; the D gene is possibly TRBD1 (5 bases). The germline gives CDR1 MNHEY, CDR2 SVGAGI. Trimming pared 6 bases from V and 0 bases from J, leaving 8 bases between. The CDR3 is made up of 13 amino acids.

V and J are TRBV6-7 and TRBJ1-5, with D possibly matching TRBD1 (6 bases). TRBV6-7 is an ORF; its function is uncertain. The CDR3 consists of 15 residues. Trimming removed 4 bases from V and 6 bases from J, with 16 bases in between. Here the CDR3 reads CASSLSGGGGQPQHF. CDR3 DNA: TGTGCCAGCAGTTTATCCGGGGGCGGCGGTCAGCCCCAGCATTTT.